A single T cell receptor (beta chain) is shown here with its context. This sample was included in a study of B cell selection in AIRE deficiency. Sequencing was performed with immunoSEQ multiplex PCR; in TCRdb, only in-frame clones are kept and a portion is missing. Of tens of thousands of clones in the sample, approximately 97% were seen once. CDR1 is LGHNA, CDR2 YSLEER, per germline. The CDR3 has 16 amino acids. V was clipped by 2 bases and J by 0 bases; unmatched bases: 4. CD4+CD127+ cells were sorted as the conventional CD4 T cells. This clonotype was sampled from a human donor with AIRE deficiency. Sequencing input: conventional CD4+ T cells sorted from PBMCs. V is TRBV4-3 and J is TRBJ1-3, with 7 bases identical to TRBD1. CDR3 amino acids: CASSQSRGFSGNTIYF. CDR3 bases: TGCGCCAGCAGCCAATCCAGGGGGTTCTCTGGAAACACCATATATTTT.